This T cell receptor (beta chain) came from a study of Ad26.COV2.S vaccination and SARS-CoV-2 variants. Whole-study context: Donor got 5x10^10 or 1x10^11 viral particles of Ad26.COV2.S.

Regarding treatment: around 19 received Ad26.COV2.S at low or high dose, single or two shots; 5 received placebo; per-sample allocation not given. Sample collection was performed on day 63 after the first vaccine or placebo injection. The data were produced by immunoSEQ multiplex PCR, yet TCRdb's version contains in-frame clones alone and is incomplete. The sample comprises about 680,000 clones, around 92% of which are singletons, and roughly 1.5% rests with the top ten. CDR1 and CDR2 (germline): SEHNR, FQNEAQ (reference sequence). The length of the CDR3 is 14 residues. V shed 4 bases and J 8 bases; nucleotides not matched to a gene: 4.

The input for sequencing was peripheral blood, taken in a trial of Ad26.COV2.S vaccine versus placebo. The gene calls are TRBV7-9 and TRBJ1-4; 10 bases fit TRBD1. This receptor was taken from a person aged 18 to 65 who received the Ad26.COV2.S COVID-19 vaccine or a placebo. Here the CDR3 DNA reads TGTGCCAGCAGCTACGGGACAGGGGCGGAAAAACTGTTTTTT. This sequence encodes CASSYGTGAEKLFF. Complete variable domain (other parts from reference TRBV7-9 and TRBJ1-4): DTGVSQNPRHKITKRGQNVTFRCDPISEHNRLYWYRQTLGQGPEFLTYFQNEAQLEKSRLLSDRFSAERPKGSFSTLEIQRTEQGDSAMYLCASSYGTGAEKLFFGSGTQLSVL.